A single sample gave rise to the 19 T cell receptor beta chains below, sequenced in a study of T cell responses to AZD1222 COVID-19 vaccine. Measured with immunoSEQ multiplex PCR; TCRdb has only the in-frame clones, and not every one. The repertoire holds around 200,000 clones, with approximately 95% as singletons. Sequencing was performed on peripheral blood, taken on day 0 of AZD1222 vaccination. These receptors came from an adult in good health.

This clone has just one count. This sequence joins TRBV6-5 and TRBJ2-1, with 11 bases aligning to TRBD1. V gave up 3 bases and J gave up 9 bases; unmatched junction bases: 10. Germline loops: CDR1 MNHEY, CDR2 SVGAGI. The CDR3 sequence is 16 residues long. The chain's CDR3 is CASSYSIGQGASEQFF. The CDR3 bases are TGTGCCAGCAGTTATTCAATCGGACAGGGGGCCAGTGAGCAGTTCTTC.

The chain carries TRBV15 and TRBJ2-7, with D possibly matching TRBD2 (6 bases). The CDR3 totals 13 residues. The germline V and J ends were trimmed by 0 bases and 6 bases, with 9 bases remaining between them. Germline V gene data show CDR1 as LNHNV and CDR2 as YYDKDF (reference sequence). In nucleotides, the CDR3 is TGTGCCACCAGCAGAGAACAGGAGGGCGAGCAGTACTTC. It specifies CATSREQEGEQYF.

For the CDR3, the DNA is TGTGCCATCAACCCTGGACAGGAACGGGGCTACACCTTC. This translates into CAINPGQERGYTF. The chain combines TRBV10-3 with TRBJ1-2; 7 bases are shared with TRBD1. CDR1 and CDR2 from the germline V gene are ENHRY and SYGVKD. The CDR3 is 13 amino acids. J was trimmed by 8 bases and V by 7 bases; bases with no gene match: 10.

The CDR3 loop is CAISEPGQGTEAFF. DNA for the CDR3: TGTGCCATCAGTGAACCGGGACAGGGCACTGAAGCTTTCTTT. The chain has TRBV10-3 and TRBJ1-1; TRBD1 matches at 9 bases. Germline V lookup: CDR1 ENHRY, CDR2 SYGVKD. The CDR3 is made up of 14 amino acids. V was clipped by 3 bases and J by 4 bases; unmatched bases: 3.

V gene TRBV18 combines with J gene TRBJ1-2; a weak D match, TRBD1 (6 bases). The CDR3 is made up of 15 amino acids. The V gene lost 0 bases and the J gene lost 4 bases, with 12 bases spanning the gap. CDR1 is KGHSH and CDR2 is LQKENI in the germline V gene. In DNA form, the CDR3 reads TGTGCCAGCTCACCACCTTCAGGGGCCGGCTATGGCTACACCTTC. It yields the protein CASSPPSGAGYGYTF.

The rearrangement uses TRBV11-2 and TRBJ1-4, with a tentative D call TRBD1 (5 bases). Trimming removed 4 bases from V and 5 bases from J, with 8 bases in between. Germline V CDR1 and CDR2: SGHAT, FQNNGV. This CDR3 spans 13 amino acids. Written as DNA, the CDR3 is TGTGCCAGCAGCTCCCGACAGAATGAAAAACTGTTTTTT. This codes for CASSSRQNEKLFF.

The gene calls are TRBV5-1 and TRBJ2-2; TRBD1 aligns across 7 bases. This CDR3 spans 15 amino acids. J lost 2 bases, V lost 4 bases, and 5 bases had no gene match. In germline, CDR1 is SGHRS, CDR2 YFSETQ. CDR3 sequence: CASSLDRANTGELFF. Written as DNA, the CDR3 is TGCGCCAGCAGCCTCGACAGGGCCAACACCGGGGAGCTGTTTTTT.

The CDR3 DNA sequence: TGTGCCAGCAGCTTTCGTTGGCAGGGCCGAGGGGCCCAGTACTTC. Translated: CASSFRWQGRGAQYF. The genes are TRBV5-6 and TRBJ2-5; either TRBD1 or TRBD2 may supply D (5 bases each). V lost 2 bases and J lost 9, with 20 bases in between. There are 15 residues in the CDR3. Germline V CDR1 and CDR2: SGHDT, YYEEEE.

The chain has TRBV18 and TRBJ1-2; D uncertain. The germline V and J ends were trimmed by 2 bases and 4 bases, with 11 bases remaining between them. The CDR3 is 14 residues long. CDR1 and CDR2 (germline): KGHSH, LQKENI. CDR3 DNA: TGTGCCAGCTCACCAACGGTCGCCGGCTATGGCTACACCTTC. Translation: CASSPTVAGYGYTF.

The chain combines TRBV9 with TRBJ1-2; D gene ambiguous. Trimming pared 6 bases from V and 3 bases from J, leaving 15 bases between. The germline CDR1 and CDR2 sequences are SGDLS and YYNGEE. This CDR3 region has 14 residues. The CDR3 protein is CASNSGPGDYGYTF. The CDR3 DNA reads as TGTGCCAGCAATTCGGGCCCCGGGGACTATGGCTACACCTTC.

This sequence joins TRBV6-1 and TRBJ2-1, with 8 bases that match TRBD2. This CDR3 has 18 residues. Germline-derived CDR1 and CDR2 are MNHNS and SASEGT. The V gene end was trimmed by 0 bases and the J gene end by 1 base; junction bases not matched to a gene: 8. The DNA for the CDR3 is TGTGCCAGCAGTGAAGCGCCTAAGCGGGGGTTATCCTACAATGAGCAGTTCTTC. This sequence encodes CASSEAPKRGLSYNEQFF.

The DNA for the CDR3 is TGTGCCAGCAGCTCCCCGCCCTCGGTTGTCCAGTTCTTC. This sequence encodes CASSSPPSVVQFF. The chain is built from TRBV13 and TRBJ2-1; no reliable D call. The CDR3 sequence is 13 residues long. V lost 4 bases to trimming and J lost 13 bases, with 17 bases between them. Germline loops: CDR1 PRHDT, CDR2 FYEKMQ (reference sequence).

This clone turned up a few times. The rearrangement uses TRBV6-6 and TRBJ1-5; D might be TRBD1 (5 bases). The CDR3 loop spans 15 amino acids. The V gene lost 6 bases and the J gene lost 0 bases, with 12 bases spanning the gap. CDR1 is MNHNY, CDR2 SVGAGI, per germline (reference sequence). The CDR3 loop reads CASRQATGSNQPQHF. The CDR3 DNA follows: TGTGCCAGCAGACAAGCTACAGGTAGCAATCAGCCCCAGCATTTT.

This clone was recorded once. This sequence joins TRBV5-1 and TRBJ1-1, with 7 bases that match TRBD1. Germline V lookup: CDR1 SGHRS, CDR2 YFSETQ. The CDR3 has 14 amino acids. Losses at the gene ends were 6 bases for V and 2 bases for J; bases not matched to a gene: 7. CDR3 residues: CASIRDSRNTEAFF. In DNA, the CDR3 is TGCGCCAGCATCCGGGACAGTCGTAACACTGAAGCTTTCTTT.

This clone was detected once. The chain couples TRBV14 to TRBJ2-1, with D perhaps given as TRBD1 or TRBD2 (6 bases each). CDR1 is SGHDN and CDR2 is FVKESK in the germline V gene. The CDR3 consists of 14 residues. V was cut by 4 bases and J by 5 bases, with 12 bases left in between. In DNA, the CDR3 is TGTGCCAGCAGCCTAGGAGGGGGTGACAATGAGCAGTTCTTC. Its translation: CASSLGGGDNEQFF. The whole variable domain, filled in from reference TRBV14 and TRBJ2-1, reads EAGVTQFPSHSVIEKGQTVTLRCDPISGHDNLYWYRRVMGKEIKFLLHFVKESKQDESGMPNNRFLAERTGGTYSTLKVQPAELEDSGVYFCASSLGGGDNEQFFGPGTRLTVL.

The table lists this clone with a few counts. Here the CDR3 DNA reads TGTGCCAGCAGCTTGAATTGGGGGGCATCGGATACGCAGTATTTT. It is translated as CASSLNWGASDTQYF. The chain links TRBV5-5 to TRBJ2-3, with D perhaps assigned TRBD1 or TRBD2 (6 bases each). The CDR3 is 15 residues long. Germline V CDR1 and CDR2: SGHKS, YYEKEE (reference sequence). V gave up 1 base and J gave up 6 bases, with 15 bases separating them.

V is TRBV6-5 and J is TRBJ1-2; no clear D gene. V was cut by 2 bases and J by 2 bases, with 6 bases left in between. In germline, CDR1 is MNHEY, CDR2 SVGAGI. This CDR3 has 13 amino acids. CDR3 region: CASSYGGNYGYTF. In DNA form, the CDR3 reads TGTGCCAGCAGTTACGGAGGGAACTATGGCTACACCTTC.

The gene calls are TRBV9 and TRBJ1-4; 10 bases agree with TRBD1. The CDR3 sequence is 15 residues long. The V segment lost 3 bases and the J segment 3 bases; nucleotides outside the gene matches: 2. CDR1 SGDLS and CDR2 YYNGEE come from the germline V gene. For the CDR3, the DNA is TGTGCCAGCAGCGCCGGGACAGGGGCTAATGAAAAACTGTTTTTT. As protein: CASSAGTGANEKLFF. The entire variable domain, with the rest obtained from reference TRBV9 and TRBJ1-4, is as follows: DSGVTQTPKHLITATGQRVTLRCSPRSGDLSVYWYQQSLDQGLQFLIQYYNGEERAKGNILERFSAQQFPDLHSELNLSSLELGDSALYFCASSAGTGANEKLFFGSGTQLSVL.

CDR3 in amino acids: CASRGQHNYGYTF. The CDR3 region has the DNA TGCGCCAGCAGGGGACAGCATAACTATGGCTACACCTTC. J is TRBJ1-2 and V is TRBV5-1; 7 bases align to TRBD1. With 5 bases clipped from V and 1 base from J, the junction kept 2 bases outside the gene matches. Germline CDR1 and CDR2: SGHRS and YFSETQ. This CDR3 spans 13 amino acids.